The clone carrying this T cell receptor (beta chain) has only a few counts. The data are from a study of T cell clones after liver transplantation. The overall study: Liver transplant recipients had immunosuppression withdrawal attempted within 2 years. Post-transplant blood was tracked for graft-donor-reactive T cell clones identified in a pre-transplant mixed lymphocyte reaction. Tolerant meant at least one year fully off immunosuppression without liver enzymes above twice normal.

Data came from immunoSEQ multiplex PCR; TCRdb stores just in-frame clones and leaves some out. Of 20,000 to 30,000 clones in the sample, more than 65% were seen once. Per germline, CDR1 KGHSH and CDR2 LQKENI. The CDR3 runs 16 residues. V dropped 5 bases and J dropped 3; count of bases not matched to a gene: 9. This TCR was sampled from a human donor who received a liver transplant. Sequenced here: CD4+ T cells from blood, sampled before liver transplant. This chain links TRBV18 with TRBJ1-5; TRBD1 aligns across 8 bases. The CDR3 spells CASSSMGDRSNQPQHF. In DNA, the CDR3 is TGTGCCAGCTCATCGATGGGGGACAGGTCCAATCAGCCCCAGCATTTT. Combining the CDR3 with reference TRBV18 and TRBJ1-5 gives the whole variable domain NAGVMQNPRHLVRRRGQEARLRCSPMKGHSHVYWYRQLPEEGLKFMVYLQKENIIDESGMPKERFSAEFPKEGPSILRIQQVVRGDSAAYFCASSSMGDRSNQPQHFGDGTRLSIL.